These 8 T cell receptor beta chains were all obtained from the same sample, sequenced in a study of regulatory T cells in long-lasting Graves disease. Time point reported: persistent/refractory GD, antithyroid drugs over 5 years with positive TRAb. PBMCs provided the RNA from which the TCR library was made. Relying on iRepertoire HTBI primers and Arm-PCR of CDR3 regions, the team built TCR beta libraries. TCRdb ran MiXCR on the multiplex PCR reads and lists one entry per CDR3 protein. There are around 300,000 distinct CDR3 sequences in the sample; approximately 20% occur only once, and approximately 60% lies in the top ten. Here the sequenced sample was peripheral blood mononuclear cells (PBMCs), taken when the disease was refractory, from a patient treated with antithyroid drugs. The receptors were sampled from a female donor with Graves disease.

This clonotype was observed many times. The J gene is TRBJ2-5, the V gene TRBV28; D possibly uses TRBD1 or TRBD2 (5 bases each). The CDR3 spans 14 residues. From germline, CDR1 is MDHEN and CDR2 SYDVKM. The ends were cut back, 2 bases at V and 2 bases at J, with 9 bases in the middle. This CDR3 is CASSLLGGQETQYF. The DNA of the CDR3 is TGTGCCAGCAGTTTACTTGGGGGTCAAGAGACCCAGTACTTC. The full variable domain, completed using reference TRBV28 and TRBJ2-5, is DVKVTQSSRYLVKRTGEKVFLECVQDMDHENMFWYRQDPGLGLRLIYFSYDVKMKEKGDIPEGYSVSREKKERFSLILESASTNQTSMYLCASSLLGGQETQYFGPGTRLLVL.

The sample holds many counts of this clonotype. The genes are TRBV28 and TRBJ1-5; a possible D gene is TRBD1 (5 bases). Per the germline V gene, CDR1 is MDHEN and CDR2 is SYDVKM. V was trimmed by 6 bases and J by 3 bases, leaving 18 bases between them. This CDR3 has 16 residues. In nucleotides, the CDR3 is TGTGCCAGCAGAACCTCTCGACGGGGGAACAATCAGCCCCAGCATTTT. Encoded protein: CASRTSRRGNNQPQHF.

The rearrangement joins TRBV11-2 to TRBJ2-1; 12 nucleotides match TRBD2. V trimming: 5 bases; J trimming: 5 bases; junction bases outside the gene matches: 7. Germline lookup yields CDR1 SGHAT and CDR2 FQNNGV. The CDR3 runs to 16 residues. CDR3 region: CASSLLLAGGNNEQFF. The CDR3 bases are TGTGCCAGCAGCCTTCTTCTAGCGGGAGGGAACAATGAGCAGTTCTTC.

This clonotype has only a few counts. This sequence joins TRBV6-1 and TRBJ1-1, with D perhaps TRBD1 (6 bases). Germline V CDR1 and CDR2: MNHNS, SASEGT. Deletions cut 8 bases from V and 4 bases from J, with 17 bases between. This CDR3 has 14 amino acids. The CDR3 bases are TGTGCCAGCTACTTCACAGGGAGCCTCACTGAAGCTTTCTTT. It codes for CASYFTGSLTEAFF.

In the case of this clonotype: A read error may produce the germline difference seen at one junction end. The chain has TRBV10-3 and TRBJ1-2; the D is unclear. CDR1 ENHRY and CDR2 SYGVKD come from the germline V gene. The CDR3 extends over 11 amino acids. CDR3 sequence (DNA): TGTGCCACCAGTCCAGGCGATGGCTACACCTTC. It is translated as CATSPGDGYTF.

This chain joins TRBV27 and TRBJ2-1; unclear D gene. Germline CDR1 MNHEY, CDR2 SMNVEV (reference sequence). CDR3 length equals 12 residues. With 4 bases removed from V and 10 bases from J, the gap between germline ends came to 11 bases. The CDR3 region has the DNA TGTGCCAGCAGTTGGGTTCGTAGGGAGCAGTTCTTC. It translates to CASSWVRREQFF.

The chain employs TRBV13 and TRBJ2-1; TRBD1 agrees at 10 bases. The V segment lost 1 base and the J segment 15 bases; nucleotides outside the gene matches: 6. The CDR3 covers 13 residues. Germline values: CDR1 PRHDT, CDR2 FYEKMQ (reference sequence). DNA of the CDR3: TGTGCCAGCAGCTTAGACAGGACAGGGGGTTCGTTCTTC. This codes for CASSLDRTGGSFF. Variable domain in full (rest from reference TRBV13 and TRBJ2-1): AAGVIQSPRHLIKEKRETATLKCYPIPRHDTVYWYQQGPGQDPQFLISFYEKMQSDKGSIPDRFSAQQFSDYHSELNMSSLELGDSALYFCASSLDRTGGSFFGPGTRLTVL.

This clonotype was seen a few times. The chain recombines TRBV6-2 or TRBV6-3 with TRBJ2-6; TRBD1 matches 8 bases. CDR3 length equals 19 residues. Germline CDR1 and CDR2: MNHEY and SVGEGT. V shed 3 bases and J 1 base; nucleotides not matched to a gene: 11. Here the CDR3 reads CASSYSRQGFLSGANVLTF. The CDR3 coding sequence is TGTGCCAGCAGTTATTCACGACAGGGGTTTCTATCTGGGGCCAACGTCCTGACTTTC.